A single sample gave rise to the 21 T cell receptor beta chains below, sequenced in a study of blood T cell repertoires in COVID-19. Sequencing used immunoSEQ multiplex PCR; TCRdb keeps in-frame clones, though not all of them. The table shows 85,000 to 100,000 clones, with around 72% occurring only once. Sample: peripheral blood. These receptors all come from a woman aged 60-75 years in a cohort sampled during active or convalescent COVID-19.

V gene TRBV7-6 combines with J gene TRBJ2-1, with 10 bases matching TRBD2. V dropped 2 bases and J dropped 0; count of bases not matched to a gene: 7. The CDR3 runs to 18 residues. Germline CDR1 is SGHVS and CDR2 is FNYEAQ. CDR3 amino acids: CASSLSASGGISYNEQFF. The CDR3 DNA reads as TGTGCCAGCAGCTTAAGCGCTAGCGGGGGAATCTCCTACAATGAGCAGTTCTTC.

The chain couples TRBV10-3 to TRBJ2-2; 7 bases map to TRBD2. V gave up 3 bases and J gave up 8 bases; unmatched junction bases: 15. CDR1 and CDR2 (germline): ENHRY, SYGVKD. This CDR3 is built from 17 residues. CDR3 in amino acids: CAISDNGSGARRGELFF. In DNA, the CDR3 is TGTGCCATCAGTGACAACGGGAGCGGGGCCCGAAGGGGGGAGCTGTTTTTT.

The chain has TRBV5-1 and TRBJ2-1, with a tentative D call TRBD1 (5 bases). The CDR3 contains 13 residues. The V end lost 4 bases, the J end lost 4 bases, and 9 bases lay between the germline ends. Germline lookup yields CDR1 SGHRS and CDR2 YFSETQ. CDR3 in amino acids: CASSLRDYNEQFF. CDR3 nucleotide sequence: TGCGCCAGCAGCCTCAGGGATTACAATGAGCAGTTCTTC.

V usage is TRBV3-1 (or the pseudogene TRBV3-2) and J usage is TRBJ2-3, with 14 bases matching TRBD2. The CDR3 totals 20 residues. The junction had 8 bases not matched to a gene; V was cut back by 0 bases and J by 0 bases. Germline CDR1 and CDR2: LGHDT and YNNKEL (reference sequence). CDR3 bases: TGTGCCAGCAGCCAAGACCCGACTAGCGGGGGGGGTGCTAGCACAGATACGCAGTATTTT. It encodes CASSQDPTSGGGASTDTQYF.

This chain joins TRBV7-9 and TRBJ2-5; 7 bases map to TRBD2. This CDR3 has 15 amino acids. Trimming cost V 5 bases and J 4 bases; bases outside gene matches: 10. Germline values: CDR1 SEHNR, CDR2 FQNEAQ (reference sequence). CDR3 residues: CASSPWGGSGETQYF. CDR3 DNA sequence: TGTGCCAGCAGCCCGTGGGGGGGGAGTGGAGAGACCCAGTACTTC.

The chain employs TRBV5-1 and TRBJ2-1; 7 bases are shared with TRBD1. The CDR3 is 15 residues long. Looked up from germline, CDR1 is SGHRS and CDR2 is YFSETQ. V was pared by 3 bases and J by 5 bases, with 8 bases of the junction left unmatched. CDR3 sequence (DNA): TGCGCCAGCAGCTGGGGGCAGACAGGGAACAATGAGCAGTTCTTC. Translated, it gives CASSWGQTGNNEQFF.

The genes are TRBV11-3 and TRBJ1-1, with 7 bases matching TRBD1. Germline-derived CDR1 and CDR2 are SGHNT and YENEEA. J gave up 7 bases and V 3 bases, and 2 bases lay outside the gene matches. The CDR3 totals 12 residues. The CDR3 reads CASSLGTDEAFF. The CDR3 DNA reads TGTGCCAGCAGCTTGGGGACAGATGAAGCTTTCTTT.

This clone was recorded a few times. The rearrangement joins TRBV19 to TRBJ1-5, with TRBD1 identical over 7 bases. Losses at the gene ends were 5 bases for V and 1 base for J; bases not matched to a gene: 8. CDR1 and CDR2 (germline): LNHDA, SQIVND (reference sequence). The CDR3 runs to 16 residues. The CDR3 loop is CASSLNRGGSNQPQHF. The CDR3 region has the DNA TGTGCCAGTAGTCTAAACAGGGGCGGGAGCAATCAGCCCCAGCATTTT.

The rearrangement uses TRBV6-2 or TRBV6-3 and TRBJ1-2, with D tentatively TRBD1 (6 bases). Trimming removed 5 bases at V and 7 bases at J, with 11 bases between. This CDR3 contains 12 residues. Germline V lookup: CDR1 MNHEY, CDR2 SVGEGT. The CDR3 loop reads CASSAGVPGYTF. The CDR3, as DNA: TGTGCCAGCAGTGCAGGGGTTCCTGGCTACACCTTC.

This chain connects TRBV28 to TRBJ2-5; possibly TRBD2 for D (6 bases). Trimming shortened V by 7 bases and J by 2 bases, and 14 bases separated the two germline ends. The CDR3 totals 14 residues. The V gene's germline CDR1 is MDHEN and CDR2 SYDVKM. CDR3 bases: TGTGCCAGCAAGGGATGGAGGGGTCAAGAGACCCAGTACTTC. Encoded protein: CASKGWRGQETQYF.

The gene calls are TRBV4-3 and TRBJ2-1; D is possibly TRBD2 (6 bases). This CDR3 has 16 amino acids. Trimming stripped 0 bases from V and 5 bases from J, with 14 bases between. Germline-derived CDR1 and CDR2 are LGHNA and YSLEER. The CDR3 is CASSQDRDGGNNEQFF. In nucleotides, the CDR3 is TGCGCCAGCAGCCAAGATCGGGACGGCGGGAACAATGAGCAGTTCTTC.

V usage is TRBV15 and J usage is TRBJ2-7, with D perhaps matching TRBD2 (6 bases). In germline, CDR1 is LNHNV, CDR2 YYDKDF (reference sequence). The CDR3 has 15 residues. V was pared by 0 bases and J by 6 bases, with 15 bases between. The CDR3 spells CATSRDGGAGGEQYF. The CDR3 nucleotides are TGTGCCACCAGCAGAGATGGAGGGGCCGGGGGCGAGCAGTACTTC.

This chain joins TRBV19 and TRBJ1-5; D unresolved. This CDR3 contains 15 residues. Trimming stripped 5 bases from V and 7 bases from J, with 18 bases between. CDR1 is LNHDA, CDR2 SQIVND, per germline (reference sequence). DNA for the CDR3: TGTGCCAGTAGTTCTGACGGAGGCCGAGGGCAGCCCCAGCATTTT. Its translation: CASSSDGGRGQPQHF.

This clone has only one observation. CDR3 bases: TGTGCCAGCAGTTACGGGTCAGGGGACTATGGCTACACCTTC. It specifies CASSYGSGDYGYTF. The V and J genes are TRBV6-5 and TRBJ1-2; TRBD1 might be the D (6 bases). The CDR3 has 14 residues. V lost 2 bases to trimming and J lost 3 bases, with 10 bases between them. Germline V gene sequence: CDR1 MNHEY, CDR2 SVGAGI.

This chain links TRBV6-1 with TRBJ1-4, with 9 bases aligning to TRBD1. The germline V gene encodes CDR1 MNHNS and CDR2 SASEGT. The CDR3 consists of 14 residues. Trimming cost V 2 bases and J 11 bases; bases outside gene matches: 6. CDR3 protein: CASSEWTGADKLFF. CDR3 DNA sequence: TGTGCCAGCAGTGAATGGACAGGGGCTGACAAACTGTTTTTT.

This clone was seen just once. The DNA of the CDR3 is TGTGCCTGGAGTGTACTCGCGGGGGTTACCGGGGAGCTGTTTTTT. Its translation is CAWSVLAGVTGELFF. This chain joins TRBV30 and TRBJ2-2; 7 bases are a match to TRBD2. Losses at the gene ends were 0 bases for V and 5 bases for J; bases not matched to a gene: 6. The CDR3 runs to 15 residues. Per germline, CDR1 GTSNPN and CDR2 SVGIG (reference sequence).

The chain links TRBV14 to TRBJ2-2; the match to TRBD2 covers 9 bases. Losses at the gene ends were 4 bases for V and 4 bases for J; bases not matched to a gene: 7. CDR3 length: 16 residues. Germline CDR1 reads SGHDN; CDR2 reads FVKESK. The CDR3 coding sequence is TGTGCCAGCAGCCCTCTAGCGGGAAGAGCCACCGGGGAGCTGTTTTTT. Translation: CASSPLAGRATGELFF.

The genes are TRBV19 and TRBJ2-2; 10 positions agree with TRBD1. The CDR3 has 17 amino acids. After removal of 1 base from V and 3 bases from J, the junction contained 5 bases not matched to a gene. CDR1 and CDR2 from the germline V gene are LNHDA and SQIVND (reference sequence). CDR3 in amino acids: CASSIGWTGGDTGELFF. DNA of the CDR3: TGTGCCAGTAGTATAGGTTGGACAGGGGGTGACACCGGGGAGCTGTTTTTT.

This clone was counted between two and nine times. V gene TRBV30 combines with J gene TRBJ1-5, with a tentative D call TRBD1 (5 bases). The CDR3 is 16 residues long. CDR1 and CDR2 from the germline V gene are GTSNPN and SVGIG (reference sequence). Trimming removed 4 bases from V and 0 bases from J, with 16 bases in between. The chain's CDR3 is CAWMISGSHSNQPQHF. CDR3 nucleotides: TGTGCCTGGATGATTTCAGGGTCCCATAGCAATCAGCCCCAGCATTTT.

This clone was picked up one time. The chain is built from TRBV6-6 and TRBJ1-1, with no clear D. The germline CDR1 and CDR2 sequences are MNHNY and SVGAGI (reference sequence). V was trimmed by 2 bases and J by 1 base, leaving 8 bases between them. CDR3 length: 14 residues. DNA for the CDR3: TGTGCCAGCAGTTACGACTCGACGAACACTGAAGCTTTCTTT. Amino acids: CASSYDSTNTEAFF.

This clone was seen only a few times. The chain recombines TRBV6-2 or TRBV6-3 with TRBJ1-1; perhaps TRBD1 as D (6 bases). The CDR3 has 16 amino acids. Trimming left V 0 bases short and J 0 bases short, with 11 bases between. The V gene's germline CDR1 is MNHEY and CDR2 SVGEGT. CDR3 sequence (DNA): TGTGCCAGCAGTTACTCCAGGACAGCCCTGAACACTGAAGCTTTCTTT. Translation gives CASSYSRTALNTEAFF.